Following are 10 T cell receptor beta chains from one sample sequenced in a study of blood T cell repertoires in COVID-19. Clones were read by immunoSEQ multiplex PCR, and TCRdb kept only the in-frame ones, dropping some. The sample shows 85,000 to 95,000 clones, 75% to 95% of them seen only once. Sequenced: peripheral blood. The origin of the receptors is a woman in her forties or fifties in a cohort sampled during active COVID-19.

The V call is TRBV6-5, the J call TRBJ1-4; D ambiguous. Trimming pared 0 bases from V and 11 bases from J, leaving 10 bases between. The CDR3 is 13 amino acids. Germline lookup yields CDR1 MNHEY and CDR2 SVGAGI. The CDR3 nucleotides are TGTGCCAGCAGTTACTCGAAAGGAGGGAAACTGTTTTTT. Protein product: CASSYSKGGKLFF.

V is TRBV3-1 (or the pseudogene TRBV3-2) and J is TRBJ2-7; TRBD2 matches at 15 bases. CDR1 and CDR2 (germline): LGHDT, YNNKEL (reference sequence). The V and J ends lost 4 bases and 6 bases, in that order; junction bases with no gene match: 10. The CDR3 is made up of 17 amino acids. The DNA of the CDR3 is TGTGCCAGCAGCCTTGGACTAGCGGGAGGGAAAGTAAGCGAGCAGTACTTC. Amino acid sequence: CASSLGLAGGKVSEQYF.

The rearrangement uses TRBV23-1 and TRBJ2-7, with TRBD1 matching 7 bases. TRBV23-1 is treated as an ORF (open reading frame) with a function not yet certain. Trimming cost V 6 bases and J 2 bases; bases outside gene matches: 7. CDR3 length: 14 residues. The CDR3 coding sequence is TGCGCCAGCAGGGAGGACAGGCGGACCTACGAGCAGTACTTC. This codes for CASREDRRTYEQYF.

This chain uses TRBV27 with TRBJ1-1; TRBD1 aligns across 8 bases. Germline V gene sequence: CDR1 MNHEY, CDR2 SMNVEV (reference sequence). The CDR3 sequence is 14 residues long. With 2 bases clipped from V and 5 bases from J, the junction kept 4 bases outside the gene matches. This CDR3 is CASSLQGARTEAFF. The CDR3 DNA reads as TGTGCCAGCAGTTTACAGGGGGCGCGAACTGAAGCTTTCTTT.

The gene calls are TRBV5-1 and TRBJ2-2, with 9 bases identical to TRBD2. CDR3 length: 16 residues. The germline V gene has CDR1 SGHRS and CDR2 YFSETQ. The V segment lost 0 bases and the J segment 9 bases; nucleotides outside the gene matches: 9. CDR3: CASSLVSGGSRRELFF. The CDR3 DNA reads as TGCGCCAGCAGCTTGGTCAGCGGGGGGTCCCGCCGGGAGCTGTTTTTT.

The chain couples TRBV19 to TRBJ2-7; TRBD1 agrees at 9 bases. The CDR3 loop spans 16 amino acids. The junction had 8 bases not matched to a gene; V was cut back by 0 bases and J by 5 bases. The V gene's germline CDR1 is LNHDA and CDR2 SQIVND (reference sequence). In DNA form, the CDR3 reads TGTGCCAGTAGTATAGAAGTGACAGGGGGTTTGGACGAGCAGTACTTC. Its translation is CASSIEVTGGLDEQYF.

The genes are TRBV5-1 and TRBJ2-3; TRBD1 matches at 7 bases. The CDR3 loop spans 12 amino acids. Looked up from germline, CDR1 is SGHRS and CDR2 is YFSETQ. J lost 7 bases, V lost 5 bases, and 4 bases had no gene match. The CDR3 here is CASRTGSNTQYF. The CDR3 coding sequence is TGCGCCAGCAGGACAGGGTCGAATACGCAGTATTTT.

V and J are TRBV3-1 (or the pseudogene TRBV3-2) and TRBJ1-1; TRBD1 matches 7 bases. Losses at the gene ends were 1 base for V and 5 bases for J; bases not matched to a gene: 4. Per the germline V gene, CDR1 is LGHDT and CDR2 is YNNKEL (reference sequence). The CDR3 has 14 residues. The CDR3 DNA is TGTGCCAGCAGCCAAGCCAGGGGGGTGACTGAAGCTTTCTTT. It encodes CASSQARGVTEAFF.

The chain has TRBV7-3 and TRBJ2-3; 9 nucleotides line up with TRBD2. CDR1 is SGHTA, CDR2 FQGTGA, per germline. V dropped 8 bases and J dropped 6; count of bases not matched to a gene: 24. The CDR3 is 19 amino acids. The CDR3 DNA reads TGTGCCAGCCGGCGGACAAAAGCGGGGGGTTGTAGGGCAGTGGATACGCAGTATTTT. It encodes CASRRTKAGGCRAVDTQYF.

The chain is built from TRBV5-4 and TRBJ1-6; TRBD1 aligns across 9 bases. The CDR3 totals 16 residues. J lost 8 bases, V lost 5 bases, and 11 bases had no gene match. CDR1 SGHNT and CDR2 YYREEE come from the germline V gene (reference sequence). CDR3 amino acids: CASSSALTGGYSPLHF. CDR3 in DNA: TGTGCCAGCAGTTCCGCACTGACAGGGGGATATTCACCCCTCCACTTT.